These 16 T cell receptor beta chains share one sample of origin, sequenced in a study of control samples from healthy donors and cancer patients. Only in-frame clones appear in the TCRdb table, and some are missing; sequencing was by immunoSEQ multiplex PCR. The data hold about 94,000 clones, with approximately 90% observed a single time. The sample comprised blood. The receptors were gathered from a woman aged 18 to 35 in good health.

In its sample, this clone was seen once. This rearrangement joins TRBV6-5 to TRBJ2-7; no firm D call. Germline loops: CDR1 MNHEY, CDR2 SVGAGI. The CDR3 runs to 12 residues. V was trimmed by 6 bases and J by 3 bases, leaving 9 bases between them. CDR3 region: CASSPTIYEQYF. The CDR3 DNA is TGTGCCAGCAGCCCGACCATCTACGAGCAGTACTTC.

The chain has TRBV19 and TRBJ1-2; TRBD1 matches at 7 bases. V trimming: 0 bases; J trimming: 10 bases; junction bases outside the gene matches: 8. Germline V gene data show CDR1 as LNHDA and CDR2 as SQIVND (reference sequence). The CDR3 runs 14 residues. The CDR3 loop is CASSIEGQSTIYTF. Written as DNA, the CDR3 is TGTGCCAGTAGTATAGAGGGACAGTCCACCATCTACACCTTC.

The rearrangement links TRBV2 to TRBJ2-1; D gene ambiguous. The germline V gene has CDR1 SNHLY and CDR2 FYNNEI. The CDR3 loop spans 14 amino acids. With 2 bases removed from V and 6 bases from J, the gap between germline ends came to 11 bases. CDR3 loop: CASSEWLIPNEQFF. The CDR3 DNA reads as TGTGCCAGCAGTGAATGGCTAATCCCCAATGAGCAGTTCTTC.

This chain uses TRBV5-1 with TRBJ1-2; 11 nucleotides agree with TRBD1. V shed 4 bases and J 6 bases; nucleotides not matched to a gene: 17. CDR3 length equals 18 residues. Germline V CDR1 and CDR2: SGHRS, YFSETQ. CDR3 residues: CASSPRSTGQGEFNGYTF. The CDR3 DNA reads TGCGCCAGCAGCCCCCGGTCAACGGGACAGGGGGAATTCAATGGCTACACCTTC. Drawing the rest from reference TRBV5-1 and TRBJ1-2, the complete variable domain is KAGVTQTPRYLIKTRGQQVTLSCSPISGHRSVSWYQQTPGQGLQFLFEYFSETQRNKGNFPGRFSGRQFSNSRSEMNVSTLELGDSALYLCASSPRSTGQGEFNGYTFGSGTRLTVV.

This chain links TRBV27 with TRBJ1-5; TRBD1 matches at 7 bases. Germline V gene lookup returns CDR1 MNHEY and CDR2 SMNVEV (reference sequence). The CDR3 is 15 amino acids. Trimming removed 6 bases from V and 2 bases from J; junction bases left unmatched: 7. CDR3 protein: CASRLRDSGNQPQHF. CDR3 nucleotide sequence: TGTGCCAGCAGACTTAGGGACAGTGGCAATCAGCCCCAGCATTTT.

The genes are TRBV27 and TRBJ2-2, with TRBD1 matching 11 bases. CDR1 and CDR2 (germline): MNHEY, SMNVEV (reference sequence). J gave up 6 bases and V 4 bases, and 1 base lay outside the gene matches. The CDR3 consists of 14 residues. CDR3: CASSWTGGSGELFF. The CDR3 region has the DNA TGTGCCAGCAGTTGGACAGGGGGCTCCGGGGAGCTGTTTTTT.

CDR3 nucleotides: TGTGCCAGCAGTGGGACGGGTTCATGGACCTTC. Translating gives CASSGTGSWTF. The V gene is TRBV27, the J gene TRBJ1-2, with TRBD1 as a possible D gene (5 bases). The length of the CDR3 is 11 residues. Germline CDR1 MNHEY, CDR2 SMNVEV (reference sequence). Deletions cut 5 bases from V and 14 bases from J, with 15 bases between.

This clone occurred once. The chain carries TRBV19 and TRBJ2-1, with D perhaps being TRBD1 or TRBD2 (6 bases each). V gave up 2 bases and J gave up 7 bases, with 18 bases separating them. The V gene's germline CDR1 is LNHDA and CDR2 SQIVND (reference sequence). CDR3 length equals 16 residues. CDR3 bases: TGTGCCAGTAGTATACTTTTGGGGGGCCAGGGTAATGAGCAGTTCTTC. This gives the protein CASSILLGGQGNEQFF.

The V gene is TRBV29-1, the J gene TRBJ1-1; D is undetermined. The CDR3 is 12 amino acids. Trimming stripped 5 bases from V and 0 bases from J, with 7 bases between. Germline V gives CDR1 SQVTM, CDR2 ANQGSEA. CDR3 DNA sequence: TGCAGCGTTCTGCCCGTGAACACTGAAGCTTTCTTT. It encodes CSVLPVNTEAFF.

The chain employs TRBV2 and TRBJ2-1; D is unclear. CDR1 and CDR2 (germline): SNHLY, FYNNEI. Trimming removed 7 bases from V and 0 bases from J, with 13 bases in between. CDR3 length: 15 residues. CDR3 in amino acids: CASMALASSYNEQFF. In nucleotides, the CDR3 is TGTGCCAGCATGGCTTTAGCAAGCTCCTACAATGAGCAGTTCTTC.

This clone appeared a few times. The chain carries TRBV9 and TRBJ2-2; maybe TRBD2 (7 bases). The V gene's germline CDR1 is SGDLS and CDR2 YYNGEE. The CDR3 sequence is 16 residues long. Deletions cut 4 bases from V and 6 bases from J, with 19 bases between. The CDR3 nucleotides read TGTGCCAGCAGCTCAGGGGTAGCGGGCCCCTCCGGGGAGCTGTTTTTT. As protein: CASSSGVAGPSGELFF.

The rearrangement joins TRBV6-5 to TRBJ2-1, with no clear D. Germline loops: CDR1 MNHEY, CDR2 SVGAGI. Trimming took off 7 bases at V and 7 bases at J, with 8 bases between the two ends. The CDR3 is 11 residues long. The CDR3 here is CASKSENEQFF. The CDR3, as DNA: TGTGCCAGCAAGAGTGAGAATGAGCAGTTCTTC.

The chain uses TRBV20-1 and TRBJ1-1; 8 bases line up with TRBD1. CDR1 is DFQATT, CDR2 SNEGSKA, per germline (reference sequence). This CDR3 region has 12 residues. Trimming cost V 3 bases and J 10 bases; bases outside gene matches: 7. As DNA, the CDR3 is TGCAGTGCTAGTAACAGGGGGTTAGGAGCTTTCTTT. Translation gives CSASNRGLGAFF.

The chain joins TRBV5-4 to TRBJ1-4, with TRBD1 matching 10 bases. The CDR3 contains 16 residues. Germline loops: CDR1 SGHNT, CDR2 YYREEE (reference sequence). With 3 bases clipped from V and 8 bases from J, the junction kept 10 bases outside the gene matches. Here the CDR3 DNA reads TGTGCCAGCAGCTCCGGGGGGGACAGGGGATTAGAAAAACTGTTTTTT. Its protein product is CASSSGGDRGLEKLFF.

The genes are TRBV28 and TRBJ1-3, with D perhaps matching TRBD1 (6 bases). CDR3 size: 16 residues. Trimming stripped 5 bases from V and 0 bases from J, with 14 bases between. Germline CDR1 reads MDHEN; CDR2 reads SYDVKM. DNA of the CDR3: TGTGCCAGCAGTATGACAGGTCCACTCTCTGGAAACACCATATATTTT. Translation: CASSMTGPLSGNTIYF.

The chain couples TRBV6-5 to TRBJ2-7; a weak D match, TRBD1 (6 bases). The V end lost 8 bases, the J end lost 2 bases, and 16 bases lay between the germline ends. CDR3 size: 14 residues. Germline assignment: CDR1 MNHEY and CDR2 SVGAGI. The CDR3 coding sequence is TGTGCCAGCGGGGTTAACAGGGCTGCCTACGAGCAGTACTTC. Translated: CASGVNRAAYEQYF.